This T cell receptor beta chain was sequenced during a study of T cell changes during pregnancy in multiple sclerosis (dated by TCRdb to between 2018 and 2021). For context, the study as a whole: Changes in the T cell repertoire over the course of pregnancy were examined in this study in women with multiple sclerosis.

Looking up the germline V gene yields CDR1 SGHTA and CDR2 FQGNSA. V and J are truncated by 1 base and 1 base respectively, leaving an intervening sequence of 11 bases. The CDR3 starts with the cysteine, ends with the phenylalanine, and has 16 residues. CDR3 DNA only is kept here, 48 bases in frame from base 1. Library method: the immunoSEQ multiplex PCR assay. The table comes from immuneACCESS by way of TCRdb, which keeps in-frame sequences with V and J called. Part of the clones is missing from these tables; in studies checked, under half for an unresolved V gene and the rest for unknown reasons. The sample data list about 52,000 clones, and 90% to 95% of these were observed just once. The ten largest clones capture 0.35% to 0.45% of the sample. On this clone: Its antigen is currently not known. No much larger clone exists at a distance of one base, and base qualities are not known.

This chain is built from TRBV7-2 and TRBJ1-5; 5 matching bases give a weak D call of TRBD1. The source material was CD4+ T cells from peripheral blood mononuclear cells, sampled before pregnancy. This receptor was identified in a female donor with multiple sclerosis, enrolled in a pregnancy study. The CDR3 corresponds to CASSLVGGRSNQPQHF. The nucleotides are TGTGCCAGCAGCTTAGTGGGGGGTCGGAGCAATCAGCCCCAGCATTTT.